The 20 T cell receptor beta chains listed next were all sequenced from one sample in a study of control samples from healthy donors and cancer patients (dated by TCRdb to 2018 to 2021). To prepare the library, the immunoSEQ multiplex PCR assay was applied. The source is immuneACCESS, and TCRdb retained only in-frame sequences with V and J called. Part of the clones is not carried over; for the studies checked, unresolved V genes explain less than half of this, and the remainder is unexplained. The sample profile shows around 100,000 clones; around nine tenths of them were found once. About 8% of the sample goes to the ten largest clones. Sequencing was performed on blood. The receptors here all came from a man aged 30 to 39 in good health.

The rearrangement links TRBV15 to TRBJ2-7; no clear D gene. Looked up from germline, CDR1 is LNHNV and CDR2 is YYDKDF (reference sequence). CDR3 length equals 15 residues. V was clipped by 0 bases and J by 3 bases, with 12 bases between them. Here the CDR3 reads CATSRDRRTGYEQYF. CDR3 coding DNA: TGTGCCACCAGCAGAGATAGGCGGACGGGCTACGAGCAGTACTTC.

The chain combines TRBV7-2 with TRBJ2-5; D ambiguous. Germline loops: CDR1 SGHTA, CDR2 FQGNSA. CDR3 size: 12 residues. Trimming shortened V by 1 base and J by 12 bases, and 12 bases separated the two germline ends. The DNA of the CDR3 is TGTGCCAGCAGCTTAGGGTTAAGTGAGGAGTACTTC. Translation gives CASSLGLSEEYF.

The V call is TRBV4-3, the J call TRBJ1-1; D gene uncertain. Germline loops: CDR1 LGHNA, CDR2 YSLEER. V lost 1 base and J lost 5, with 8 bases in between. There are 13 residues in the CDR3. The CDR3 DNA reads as TGCGCCAGCAGCCAAGCCATGTTTACTGAAGCTTTCTTT. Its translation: CASSQAMFTEAFF.

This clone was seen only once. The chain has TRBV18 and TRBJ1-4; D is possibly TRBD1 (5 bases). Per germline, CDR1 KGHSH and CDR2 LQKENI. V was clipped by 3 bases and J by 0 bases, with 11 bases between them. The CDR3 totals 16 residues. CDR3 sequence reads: CASSPLQGATNEKLFF. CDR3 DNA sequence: TGTGCCAGCTCACCTCTTCAGGGCGCAACTAATGAAAAACTGTTTTTT.

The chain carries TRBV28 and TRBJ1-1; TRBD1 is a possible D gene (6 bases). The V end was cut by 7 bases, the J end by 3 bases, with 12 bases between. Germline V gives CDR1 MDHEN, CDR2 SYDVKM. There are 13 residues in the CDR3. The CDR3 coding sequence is TGTGCCAGCATCAGGGGTGGGGACACTGAAGCTTTCTTT. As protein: CASIRGGDTEAFF.

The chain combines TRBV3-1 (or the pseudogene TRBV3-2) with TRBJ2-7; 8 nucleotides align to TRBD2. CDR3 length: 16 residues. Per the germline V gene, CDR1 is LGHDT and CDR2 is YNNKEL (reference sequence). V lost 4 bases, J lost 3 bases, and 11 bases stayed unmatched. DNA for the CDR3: TGTGCCAGCAGCCCGCGGCTAGCGGGTACCTTCTACGAGCAGTACTTC. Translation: CASSPRLAGTFYEQYF.

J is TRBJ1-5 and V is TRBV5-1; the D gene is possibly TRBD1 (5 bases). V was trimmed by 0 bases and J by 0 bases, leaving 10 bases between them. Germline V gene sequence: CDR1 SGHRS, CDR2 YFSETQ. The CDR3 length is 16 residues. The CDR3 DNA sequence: TGCGCCAGCAGCTTGGCGGCAGGGACTAGCAATCAGCCCCAGCATTTT. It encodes CASSLAAGTSNQPQHF.

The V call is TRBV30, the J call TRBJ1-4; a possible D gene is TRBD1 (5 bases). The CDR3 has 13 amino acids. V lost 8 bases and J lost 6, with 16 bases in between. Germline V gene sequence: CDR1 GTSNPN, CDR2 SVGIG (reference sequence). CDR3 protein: CAGGSLGDEKLFF. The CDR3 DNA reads TGTGCCGGGGGGTCTCTGGGGGATGAAAAACTGTTTTTT.

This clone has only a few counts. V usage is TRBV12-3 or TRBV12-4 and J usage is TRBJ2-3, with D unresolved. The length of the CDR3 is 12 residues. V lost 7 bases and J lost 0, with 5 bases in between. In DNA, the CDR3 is TGTGCCAGCACAAGTAGCACAGATACGCAGTATTTT. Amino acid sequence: CASTSSTDTQYF.

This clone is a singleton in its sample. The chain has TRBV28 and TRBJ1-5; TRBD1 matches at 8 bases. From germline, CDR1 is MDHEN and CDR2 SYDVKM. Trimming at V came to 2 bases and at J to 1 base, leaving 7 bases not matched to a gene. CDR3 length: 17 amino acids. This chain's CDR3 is CASSLDRGSGSNQPQHF. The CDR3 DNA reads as TGTGCCAGCAGTTTAGACAGGGGTAGTGGGAGCAATCAGCCCCAGCATTTT.

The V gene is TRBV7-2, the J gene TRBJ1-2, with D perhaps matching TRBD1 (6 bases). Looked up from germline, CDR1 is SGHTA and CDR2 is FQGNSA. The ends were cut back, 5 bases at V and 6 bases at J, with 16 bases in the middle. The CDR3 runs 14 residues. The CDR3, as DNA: TGTGCCAGCAGCCCGGGAGTGGGGGCGGATGGCTACACCTTC. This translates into CASSPGVGADGYTF. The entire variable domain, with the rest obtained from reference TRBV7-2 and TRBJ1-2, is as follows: GAGVSQSPSNKVTEKGKDVELRCDPISGHTALYWYRQSLGQGLEFLIYFQGNSAPDKSGLPSDRFSAERTGGSVSTLTIQRTQQEDSAVYLCASSPGVGADGYTFGSGTRLTVV.

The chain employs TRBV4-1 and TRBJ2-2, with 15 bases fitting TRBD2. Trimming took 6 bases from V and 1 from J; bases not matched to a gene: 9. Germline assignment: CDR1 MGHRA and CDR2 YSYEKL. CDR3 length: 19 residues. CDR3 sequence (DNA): TGCGCCAGCAGTCTCGGACTAGCGGGAGGGCCTGGGAACACCGGGGAGCTGTTTTTT. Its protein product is CASSLGLAGGPGNTGELFF.

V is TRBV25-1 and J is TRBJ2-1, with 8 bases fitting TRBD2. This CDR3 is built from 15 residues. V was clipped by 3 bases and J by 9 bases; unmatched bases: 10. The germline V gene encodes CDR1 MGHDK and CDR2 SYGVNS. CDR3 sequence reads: CASSDSGTDTSEQFF. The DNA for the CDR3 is TGTGCCAGCAGTGATAGCGGGACCGACACCAGTGAGCAGTTCTTC.

The CDR3 coding sequence is TGTGCCAGCAGTTTCTGGCAGGGACTAGCCAAAAACATTCAGTACTTC. It is translated as CASSFWQGLAKNIQYF. This chain joins TRBV27 and TRBJ2-4; D might be TRBD2 (6 bases). The CDR3 runs to 16 residues. V was clipped by 3 bases and J by 0 bases, with 12 bases between them. Germline V lookup: CDR1 MNHEY, CDR2 SMNVEV (reference sequence).

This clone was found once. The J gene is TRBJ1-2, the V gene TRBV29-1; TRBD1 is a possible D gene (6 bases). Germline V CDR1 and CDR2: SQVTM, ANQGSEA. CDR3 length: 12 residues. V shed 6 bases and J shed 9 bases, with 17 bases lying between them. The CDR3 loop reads CSVERGNGRYTF. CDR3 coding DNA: TGCAGCGTGGAAAGGGGGAATGGACGCTACACCTTC.

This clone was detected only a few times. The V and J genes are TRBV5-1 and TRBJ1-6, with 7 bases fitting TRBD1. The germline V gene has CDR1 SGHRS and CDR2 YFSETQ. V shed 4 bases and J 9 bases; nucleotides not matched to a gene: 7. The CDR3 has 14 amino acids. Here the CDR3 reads CASSTTGLGSPLHF. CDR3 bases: TGCGCCAGCAGCACGACAGGGCTCGGTTCACCCCTCCACTTT.

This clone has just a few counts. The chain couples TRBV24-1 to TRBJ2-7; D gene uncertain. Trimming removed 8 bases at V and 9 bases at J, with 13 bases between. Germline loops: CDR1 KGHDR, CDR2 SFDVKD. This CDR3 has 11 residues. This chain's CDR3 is CATIDFKGQYV. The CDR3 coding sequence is TGTGCCACCATAGATTTCAAGGGGCAGTACGTC.

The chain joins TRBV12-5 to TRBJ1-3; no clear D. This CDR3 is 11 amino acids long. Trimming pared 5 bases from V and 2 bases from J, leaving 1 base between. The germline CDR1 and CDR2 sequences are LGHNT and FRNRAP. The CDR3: CASGPGNTIYF. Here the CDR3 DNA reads TGTGCTAGTGGTCCTGGAAACACCATATATTTT.

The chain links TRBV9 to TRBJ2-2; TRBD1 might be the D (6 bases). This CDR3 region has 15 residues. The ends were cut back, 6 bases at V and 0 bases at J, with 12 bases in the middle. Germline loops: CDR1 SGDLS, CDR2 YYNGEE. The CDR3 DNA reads TGTGCCAGCAATGATTGGGGGCCGAACACCGGGGAGCTGTTTTTT. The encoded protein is CASNDWGPNTGELFF.

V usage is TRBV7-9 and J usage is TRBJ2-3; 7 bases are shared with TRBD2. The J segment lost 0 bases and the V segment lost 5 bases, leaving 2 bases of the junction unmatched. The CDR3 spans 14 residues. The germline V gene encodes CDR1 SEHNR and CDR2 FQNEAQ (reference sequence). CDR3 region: CASSKAGSTDTQYF. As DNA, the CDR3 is TGTGCCAGCAGCAAAGCGGGGAGCACAGATACGCAGTATTTT. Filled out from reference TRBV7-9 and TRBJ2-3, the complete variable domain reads DTGVSQNPRHKITKRGQNVTFRCDPISEHNRLYWYRQTLGQGPEFLTYFQNEAQLEKSRLLSDRFSAERPKGSFSTLEIQRTEQGDSAMYLCASSKAGSTDTQYFGPGTRLTVL.